These T cell receptor beta chains were read from a single sample in a study of tumor and adjacent non-tumor tissue in lung cancer. TCRdb reprocessed the multiplex PCR reads with MiXCR, giving one entry per CDR3 protein. Of 81,000 or so distinct CDR3 sequences listed, 80% to 90% were seen once; the top ten hold roughly half. Material: distant non-tumor lung tissue. The source of these receptors is a man aged 60-69 years with non-small cell lung cancer. The CDR3 runs from the conserved cysteine through the conserved F or W. Each record gives: CDR3 protein, CDR3 DNA, J gene, D gene, clone size, V gene. A D gene is named only where the DNA matches it firmly. A row's size may be missing; if present it is once, few, many or a size class.

CDR3aa: CASSLAWGRGLSLSSYNEQFF
CDR3nt: TGTGCCAGCAGCTTAGCTTGGGGCAGGGGGCTTAGTCTAAGCTCCTACAATGAGCAGTTTTTC
j_gene: TRBJ2-1
d_gene: TRBD1
abundance: once
v_gene: TRBV11-1

CDR3aa: CPSSLDTVRYNEQFF
CDR3nt: TGTCCCAGCAGCTTAGACACTGTGAGGTACAATGAGCAGTTCTTC
j_gene: TRBJ2-1
d_gene: -
abundance: -
v_gene: TRBV7-9

CDR3aa: CASRVGVDSPPHF
CDR3nt: TGTGCCAGCAGAGTCGGGGTTGATTCACCCCCCCACTTT
j_gene: TRBJ1-6
d_gene: -
abundance: -
v_gene: TRBV12-3/TRBV12-4

CDR3aa: CASQKGSYGYTF
CDR3nt: TGTGCCAGTCAAAAGGGGTCCTATGGCTACACCTTC
j_gene: TRBJ1-2
d_gene: -
abundance: -
v_gene: TRBV5-4

CDR3aa: CANSTSSGGAREQYF
CDR3nt: TGTGCCAACAGCACGTCTAGCGGGGGGGCTCGGGAGCAGTACTTC
j_gene: TRBJ2-7
d_gene: TRBD2
abundance: -
v_gene: TRBV11-2

CDR3aa: CASSLVPKDKPSGASILTF
CDR3nt: TGTGCCAGCAGCTTAGTTCCAAAGGACAAGCCATCTGGGGCCAGCATCCTGACTTTC
j_gene: TRBJ2-6
d_gene: -
abundance: -
v_gene: TRBV11-2

CDR3aa: CASSLAEASSGTNILTF
CDR3nt: TGTGCCAGCAGCCTAGCGGAAGCCAGCTCTGGGACCAACATCCTGACTTTC
j_gene: TRBJ2-6
d_gene: TRBD2
abundance: -
v_gene: TRBV6-5

CDR3aa: CAISLDPISYEQYF
CDR3nt: TGTGCCATCAGCTTAGACCCCATCTCCTACGAGCAGTACTTC
j_gene: TRBJ2-7
d_gene: -
abundance: -
v_gene: TRBV11-2

CDR3aa: CASSLVRGTGGELAGGHIQETKYF
CDR3nt: TGTGCCAGCAGTCTGGTTAGAGGGACAGGGGGCGAACTAGCGGGAGGGCACATTCAAGAGACCAAGTACTTC
j_gene: TRBJ2-5
d_gene: -
abundance: -
v_gene: TRBV12-3/TRBV12-4

CDR3aa: CASSSPRLAGESRLNEQFF
CDR3nt: TGTGCCAGCAGTTCGCCACGACTAGCGGGAGAGTCGCGTCTCAATGAGCAGTTCTTC
j_gene: TRBJ2-1
d_gene: TRBD2
abundance: many
v_gene: TRBV11-2

CDR3aa: CASSTPFSGRADTQYF
CDR3nt: TGTGCCAGCAGCACCCCCTTTAGCGGGAGAGCAGATACGCAGTATTTT
j_gene: TRBJ2-3
d_gene: TRBD2
abundance: -
v_gene: TRBV7-9

CDR3aa: CASSLSTGGENQPQHF
CDR3nt: TGCGCCAGCAGCCTCTCTACAGGGGGCGAAAATCAGCCCCAGCATTTT
j_gene: TRBJ1-5
d_gene: TRBD1
abundance: -
v_gene: TRBV5-1

CDR3aa: CVSSPRRPYEQYF
CDR3nt: TGTGTCAGCAGCCCCCGGAGGCCCTACGAACAGTACTTC
j_gene: TRBJ2-7
d_gene: -
abundance: -
v_gene: TRBV11-3

CDR3aa: CSVDETSANEQFF
CDR3nt: TGTAGCGTTGACGAGACTAGCGCTAATGAGCAGTTCTTC
j_gene: TRBJ2-1
d_gene: TRBD2
abundance: -
v_gene: TRBV29-1

CDR3aa: CADTLGEKLFF
CDR3nt: TGTGCCGACACCTTGGGTGAAAAACTGTTTTTT
j_gene: TRBJ1-4
d_gene: -
abundance: once
v_gene: TRBV6-1

CDR3aa: CSATLTGVSPLHF
CDR3nt: TGCAGTGCTACCTTGACTGGGGTTTCACCCCTCCACTTT
j_gene: TRBJ1-6
d_gene: -
abundance: -
v_gene: TRBV20-1

CDR3aa: CASYAAGTDMIHF
CDR3nt: TGTGCCAGCTATGCGGCGGGTACGGACATGATACATTTT
j_gene: TRBJ2-3
d_gene: -
abundance: -
v_gene: TRBV6-5

CDR3aa: CASRSHGRQTEAFF
CDR3nt: TGTGCCAGTCGCTCGCACGGACGGCAGACTGAGGCTTTCTTT
j_gene: TRBJ1-1
d_gene: -
abundance: -
v_gene: TRBV11-3

CDR3aa: CASSRDTTNYGHTF
CDR3nt: TGTGCTAGCAGCCGGGACACCACTAACTATGGCCACACCTTC
j_gene: TRBJ1-2
d_gene: -
abundance: once
v_gene: TRBV6-5

CDR3aa: CCAHMRGQPQHF
CDR3nt: TGCTGTGCTCACATGAGAGGTCAGCCCCAGCATTTT
j_gene: TRBJ1-5
d_gene: -
abundance: -
v_gene: TRBV20-1

CDR3aa: CASSYSERVPEQYF
CDR3nt: TGTGCCAGCAGTTATTCTGAGAGGGTCCCAGAGCAGTACTTC
j_gene: TRBJ2-7
d_gene: -
abundance: -
v_gene: TRBV6-5

CDR3aa: CAWEEVGSPLHF
CDR3nt: TGTGCCTGGGAAGAGGTCGGATCACCCCTCCACTTT
j_gene: TRBJ1-6
d_gene: -
abundance: -
v_gene: TRBV30

CDR3aa: CASSLVHGSRNYGYTF
CDR3nt: TGTGCCAGCAGCTTGGTACATGGCTCCAGGAACTATGGCTACACCTTC
j_gene: TRBJ1-2
d_gene: -
abundance: many
v_gene: TRBV5-6

CDR3aa: CSAREWARGAYGYTF
CDR3nt: TGCAGTGCTAGAGAGTGGGCGCGGGGCGCGTATGGTTACACCTTC
j_gene: TRBJ1-2
d_gene: -
abundance: -
v_gene: TRBV20-1

CDR3aa: CSASGLAVAGGIDTQYF
CDR3nt: TGCAGTGCCTCGGGACTAGCGGTGGCGGGGGGCATAGATACGCAGTATTTT
j_gene: TRBJ2-3
d_gene: TRBD2
abundance: -
v_gene: TRBV20-1

CDR3aa: CASSREGQAFESNEQYF
CDR3nt: TGTGCCAGCAGCCGGGAGGGACAGGCCTTCGAATCCAACGAGCAGTACTTC
j_gene: TRBJ2-7
d_gene: -
abundance: -
v_gene: TRBV11-2

CDR3aa: CAIKETWGGGEFF
CDR3nt: TGTGCCATCAAGGAGACGTGGGGGGGAGGGGAATTCTTC
j_gene: TRBJ2-1
d_gene: TRBD2
abundance: -
v_gene: TRBV24-1

CDR3aa: CAYSSGQVLETQYF
CDR3nt: TGTGCCTACAGCTCGGGACAGGTTCTGGAGACCCAGTACTTC
j_gene: TRBJ2-5
d_gene: TRBD1
abundance: -
v_gene: TRBV11-2

CDR3aa: CSARSGGMIETQYF
CDR3nt: TGCAGTGCTCGTAGCGGGGGGATGATCGAGACCCAGTACTTC
j_gene: TRBJ2-5
d_gene: TRBD2
abundance: medium-sized
v_gene: TRBV20-1

CDR3aa: CAGGFGQGGGYTF
CDR3nt: TGTGCCGGCGGTTTTGGACAGGGCGGTGGCTACACCTTC
j_gene: TRBJ1-2
d_gene: TRBD1
abundance: few
v_gene: TRBV12-3/TRBV12-4

CDR3aa: CASCIVGRDTEALF
CDR3nt: TGTGCCAGCTGCATAGTCGGGAGGGACACTGAAGCTTTGTTT
j_gene: TRBJ1-1
d_gene: -
abundance: -
v_gene: TRBV11-2

CDR3aa: CASSFLTRRITYEQYF
CDR3nt: TGTGCCAGCAGTTTCCTGACAAGGAGAATTACCTACGAGCAGTACTTC
j_gene: TRBJ2-7
d_gene: -
abundance: -
v_gene: TRBV28

CDR3aa: CASRRGGGRANEQYF
CDR3nt: TGTGCCAGCAGGAGAGGGGGTGGTAGGGCCAACGAGCAGTACTTC
j_gene: TRBJ2-7
d_gene: -
abundance: medium-sized
v_gene: TRBV11-3

CDR3aa: CSVVMLIQFDNEQFF
CDR3nt: TGCAGCGTTGTCATGCTCATCCAGTTCGACAATGAGCAGTTCTTC
j_gene: TRBJ2-1
d_gene: -
abundance: many
v_gene: TRBV29-1

CDR3aa: CASSQDVPGSSGTETLF
CDR3nt: TGCGCCAGCAGCCAAGACGTTCCGGGCAGTTCGGGCACTGAAACCTTATTT
j_gene: TRBJ1-1
d_gene: -
abundance: -
v_gene: TRBV4-3

CDR3aa: CASSEGGRSTGEMFF
CDR3nt: TGCGCCAGCAGCGAAGGTGGCCGAAGTACCGGGGAGATGTTTTTT
j_gene: TRBJ2-2
d_gene: -
abundance: -
v_gene: TRBV11-2

CDR3aa: CASSYGGLNQPQYF
CDR3nt: TGTGCCAGCAGCTACGGAGGTCTCAATCAGCCCCAGTATTTT
j_gene: TRBJ2-3
d_gene: -
abundance: -
v_gene: TRBV6-5

CDR3aa: CASLSKGAAVGALGTDTQFF
CDR3nt: TGTGCCAGTCTGAGTAAGGGGGCAGCGGTGGGGGCCTTGGGCACAGATACGCAGTTTTTT
j_gene: TRBJ2-3
d_gene: TRBD1
abundance: -
v_gene: TRBV6-1

CDR3aa: CASSFIQLDTQYF
CDR3nt: TGTGCCAGCAGCTTTATCCAACTAGATACGCAGTATTTT
j_gene: TRBJ2-3
d_gene: -
abundance: -
v_gene: TRBV11-2

CDR3aa: CASSNGPTYMNTKAFF
CDR3nt: TGCGCCAGCAGTAATGGCCCTACCTATATGAACACTAAAGCTTTCTTT
j_gene: TRBJ1-1
d_gene: -
abundance: -
v_gene: TRBV4-1